Each of the 4 T cell receptor beta chains below was sequenced from the same sample in a study of CD8 T cells in Susac syndrome. An input of roughly 0.5 to 1 ug of RNA was subjected to reverse transcription using random hexamers. TCRdb called the immunoSEQ multiplex PCR reads again in MiXCR, with one record for every CDR3 protein. The repertoire consists of approximately 110,000 distinct CDR3 sequences, with around 96% occurring once and the leading ten covering 0.085% to 0.09%. Sequenced sample: CD4+ T cells from PBMCs. The receptors were gathered from a human donor in good health.

A remark on this clonotype: One end of the junction is discordant with germline, which a read error may explain. The chain has TRBV4-1 and TRBJ2-3; 7 nucleotides line up with TRBD1. The length of the CDR3 is 15 residues. Looked up from germline, CDR1 is MGHRA and CDR2 is YSYEKL. The CDR3, as DNA: TGCGCCAGCAGCCAAGATGTGGTGGCTAGGGGGCCCATGGATTTT. It yields the protein CASSQDVVARGPMDF.

The rearrangement joins TRBV29-1 to TRBJ2-5, with 7 positions matching TRBD1. The V and J ends lost 1 base and 5 bases, in that order; junction bases with no gene match: 10. This CDR3 has 15 residues. Germline assignment: CDR1 SQVTM and CDR2 ANQGSEA. The chain's CDR3 is CSVEAHRQGGETQYF. CDR3 in DNA: TGCAGCGTTGAAGCGCACAGACAGGGTGGGGAGACCCAGTACTTC.

This rearrangement joins TRBV29-1 to TRBJ2-3; 9 bases match TRBD1. After removal of 7 bases from V and 1 base from J, the junction contained 6 bases not matched to a gene. This CDR3 is 14 amino acids long. Germline CDR1 reads SQVTM; CDR2 reads ANQGSEA. The CDR3, as DNA: TGCAGCGACGACAGACAGGGGGGCACAGATACGCAGTATTTT. Its protein product is CSDDRQGGTDTQYF.

The rearrangement links TRBV2 to TRBJ2-6; TRBD1 is a possible D gene (5 bases). This CDR3 spans 15 amino acids. Germline assignment: CDR1 SNHLY and CDR2 FYNNEI. The germline V and J ends were trimmed by 7 bases and 2 bases, with 12 bases remaining between them. The CDR3 region is CASTGAPTGANVLTF. CDR3 nucleotides: TGTGCCAGCACTGGGGCGCCAACTGGGGCCAACGTCCTGACTTTC.